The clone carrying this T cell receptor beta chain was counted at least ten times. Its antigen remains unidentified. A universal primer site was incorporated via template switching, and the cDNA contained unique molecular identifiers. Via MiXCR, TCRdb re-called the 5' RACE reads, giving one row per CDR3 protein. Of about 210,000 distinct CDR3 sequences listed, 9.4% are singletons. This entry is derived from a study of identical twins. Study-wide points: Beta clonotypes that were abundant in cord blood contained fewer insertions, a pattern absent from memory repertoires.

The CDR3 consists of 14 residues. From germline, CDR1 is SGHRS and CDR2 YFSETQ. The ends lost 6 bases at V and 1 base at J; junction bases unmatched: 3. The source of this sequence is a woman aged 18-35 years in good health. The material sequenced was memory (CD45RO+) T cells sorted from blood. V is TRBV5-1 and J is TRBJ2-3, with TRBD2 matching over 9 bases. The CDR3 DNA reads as TGCGCCAGCAATCGACTAGCGGGCACAGATACGCAGTATTTT. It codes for CASNRLAGTDTQYF.